The rows below give T cell receptor beta chains drawn from one sample of a study of cytomegalovirus exposure and HLA in healthy donors. The data were produced by immunoSEQ multiplex PCR, yet TCRdb's version contains in-frame clones alone and is incomplete. The sample contains around 100,000 clones, 70% of which appear only once. Sequencing was performed on PBMCs. These receptors were obtained from a man aged 35 to 55 in good health and CMV-seropositive. CDR3s include the opening cysteine and the closing phenylalanine or tryptophan. D genes are given only for firm matches. Expanded clones are given a class, and other clones once, few, many or no size at all.

size: -; length: 17; J: TRBJ1-4; V: TRBV4-1; D: -; DNA: TGCGCCAGCACAGTTACAGCAGGGGTCACCTCAAATGAAAAACTGTTTTTT; CDR3: CASTVTAGVTSNEKLFF
size: few; length: 14; J: TRBJ2-5; V: TRBV7-3; D: TRBD1; DNA: TGTGCCAGCAGTTTGACAGGGTCCCAAGAGACCCAGTACTTC; CDR3: CASSLTGSQETQYF
size: -; length: 12; J: TRBJ2-3; V: TRBV6-5; D: -; DNA: TGTGCCAGCCAAAAAGCGGGAGATACGCAGTATTTT; CDR3: CASQKAGDTQYF
size: -; length: 12; J: TRBJ1-1; V: TRBV29-1; D: -; DNA: TGCAGCGTTCATACACAGGGCACTGAAGCTTTCTTT; CDR3: CSVHTQGTEAFF
size: few; length: 16; J: TRBJ2-7; V: TRBV27; D: TRBD2; DNA: TGTGCCAGCAGTCCCTACTATAGCGGGGCAGCCTACGAGCAGTACTTC; CDR3: CASSPYYSGAAYEQYF
size: -; length: 14; J: TRBJ2-2; V: TRBV27; D: -; DNA: TGTGCCAGCAGTTTAGGTCGCGGAACCGGGGAGCTGTTTTTT; CDR3: CASSLGRGTGELFF
size: -; length: 16; J: TRBJ2-3; V: TRBV7-9; D: -; DNA: TGTGCCAGCAGCTTAGGTTGGGCTAGCGGCACAGATACGCAGTATTTT; CDR3: CASSLGWASGTDTQYF
size: -; length: 15; J: TRBJ2-7; V: TRBV5-1; D: TRBD1; DNA: TGCGCCAGCAGCCCGGAGGGACAGGAGTCCTACGAGCAGTACTTC; CDR3: CASSPEGQESYEQYF
size: -; length: 15; J: TRBJ2-5; V: TRBV30; D: -; DNA: TGTGCCTGGAGTCCACCCCGCGGGGTCCAAGAGACCCAGTACTTC; CDR3: CAWSPPRGVQETQYF
size: -; length: 16; J: TRBJ2-3; V: TRBV5-1; D: TRBD2; DNA: TGCGCCAGCAGCCTCGTGGGACTAGCGGGATCAGATACGCAGTATTTT; CDR3: CASSLVGLAGSDTQYF
size: -; length: 16; J: TRBJ1-5; V: TRBV6-6; D: -; DNA: TGTGCCAGCAGTGGACGGGGGGCCATTAGCAATCAGCCCCAGCATTTT; CDR3: CASSGRGAISNQPQHF
size: once; length: 12; J: TRBJ1-5; V: TRBV7-3; D: -; DNA: TGTGCCAGCAGCGACTATAATCAGCCCCAGCATTTT; CDR3: CASSDYNQPQHF
size: -; length: 16; J: TRBJ1-3; V: TRBV4-1; D: TRBD1; DNA: TGCGCCAGCAGCCAAAGTACAGGGGTTGGTGGAAACACCATATATTTT; CDR3: CASSQSTGVGGNTIYF
size: -; length: 21; J: TRBJ2-5; V: TRBV18; D: TRBD2; DNA: TGTGCCAGCTCGCCTAACGACTGGGGGCCTGGACTAGCGGGAGGGCCCGAGACCCAGTACTTC; CDR3: CASSPNDWGPGLAGGPETQYF
size: -; length: 15; J: TRBJ1-1; V: TRBV6-1; D: -; DNA: TGTGCCAGCAGTGAAGGGAATACAGTGAACACTGAAGCTTTCTTT; CDR3: CASSEGNTVNTEAFF
size: -; length: 16; J: TRBJ2-3; V: TRBV7-3; D: -; DNA: TGTGCCAGCAGCGCTGCGGGGGCCACTAGCACAGATACGCAGTATTTT; CDR3: CASSAAGATSTDTQYF
size: -; length: 13; J: TRBJ2-3; V: TRBV29-1; D: -; DNA: TGCAGCGTGAATAGGGGTGTCACAGATACGCAGTATTTT; CDR3: CSVNRGVTDTQYF
size: -; length: 15; J: TRBJ2-1; V: TRBV2; D: TRBD2; DNA: TGTGCCAGCAGCGCAGGACTAGCCTCCTACAATGAGCAGTTCTTC; CDR3: CASSAGLASYNEQFF
size: -; length: 12; J: TRBJ2-7; V: TRBV30; D: -; DNA: TGTGCCTGGACCCGGGGGAACTACGAGCAGTACTTC; CDR3: CAWTRGNYEQYF
size: -; length: 15; J: TRBJ1-2; V: TRBV28; D: -; DNA: TGTGCCAGCAGTTCCCGTCTAAGGGGAAACTATGGCTACACCTTC; CDR3: CASSSRLRGNYGYTF
size: few; length: 15; J: TRBJ2-7; V: TRBV6-4; D: TRBD2; DNA: TGTGCCAGCAGTGCGTTAGCGGGAGCCTCCTACGAGCAGTACTTC; CDR3: CASSALAGASYEQYF
size: -; length: 17; J: TRBJ1-5; V: TRBV5-8; D: TRBD1; DNA: TGTGCCAGCAGCTTGGCCTTGTCGGGCAGGGGGCTTCAGCCCCAGCATTTT; CDR3: CASSLALSGRGLQPQHF
size: -; length: 11; J: TRBJ2-4; V: TRBV20-1; D: -; DNA: TGCAGTGCTAGAGGGGGGGAGATTCAGTACTTC; CDR3: CSARGGEIQYF
size: -; length: 13; J: TRBJ2-4; V: TRBV6-1; D: -; DNA: TGTGCCAGCAGATCTACAGGTATAAGCATTCAGTACTTC; CDR3: CASRSTGISIQYF
size: -; length: 16; J: TRBJ2-1; V: TRBV5-1; D: TRBD2; DNA: TGCGCCAGCAGCTTGGCTAGCGGCGGTTCGTACAATGAGCAGTTCTTC; CDR3: CASSLASGGSYNEQFF
size: few; length: 14; J: TRBJ1-5; V: TRBV19; D: TRBD1; DNA: TGTGCCAGTAGTCTAGGACAGGGCAATCAGCCCCAGCATTTT; CDR3: CASSLGQGNQPQHF
size: -; length: 15; J: TRBJ2-3; V: TRBV5-6; D: -; DNA: TGTGCCAGCAGCTTGTGGGCCTTACGGACAGATACGCAGTATTTT; CDR3: CASSLWALRTDTQYF
size: -; length: 13; J: TRBJ1-1; V: TRBV2; D: -; DNA: TGTGCCAGCAGTGTCCGGGGGAACACTGAAGCTTTCTTT; CDR3: CASSVRGNTEAFF